This is a list of T cell receptor beta chains from one sample in a study of blood T cell repertoires in COVID-19. Clones were sequenced by immunoSEQ multiplex PCR, and TCRdb holds only the in-frame ones, with some missing. This sample has over 120,000 clones; over 70% occur once, and the top ten carry over 9%. Sequencing was done on a sample of PBMCs or T cells enriched from blood (not recorded which). These receptors all come from a man between 60 and 75 years old who had recovered from COVID-19. The CDR3 runs from the conserved cysteine through the conserved F or W. A D gene is named only where the DNA matches it firmly. Size tells how often a clone was seen (once, few, many) or the class of an expanded clone, and some rows leave it out.

D gene,V gene,clone size,CDR3 length,J gene,CDR3 DNA,CDR3 protein
NA,TRBV5-6,NA,11,TRBJ1-4,TGTGCCAGCTCGCACCGGGGAAAACTGTTTTTT,CASSHRGKLFF
NA,TRBV19,NA,13,TRBJ1-2,TGTGCCAGTAGTGTTGACGGGAACTATGGCTACACCTTC,CASSVDGNYGYTF
NA,TRBV28,NA,16,TRBJ1-3,TGTGCCAGCAGTTTACGGGTAGGAAGCTCTGGAAACACCATATATTTT,CASSLRVGSSGNTIYF
TRBD2,TRBV7-8,NA,15,TRBJ2-3,TGTGCCAGCAGCCCAATAGCGGGGGGGCTGAATACGCAGTATTTT,CASSPIAGGLNTQYF
TRBD1,TRBV28,few,16,TRBJ1-6,TGTGCCAGCAGTCCGTGGGAGGGACAGGGCAATTCACCCCTCCACTTT,CASSPWEGQGNSPLHF
NA,TRBV28,NA,13,TRBJ1-1,TGTGCCCACTCGGGCGGGGGTCGCACTGAAGCTTTCTTT,CAHSGGGRTEAFF
NA,TRBV2,NA,15,TRBJ2-1,TGTGCCAGCAGTGAAGGAACCGCCAGCTACAATGAGCAGTTCTTC,CASSEGTASYNEQFF
NA,TRBV6-5,NA,13,TRBJ2-2,TGTGCCAGCAACGGGGGTGGCACCGGGGAGCTGTTTTTT,CASNGGGTGELFF
NA,TRBV6-2/TRBV6-3,NA,12,TRBJ1-1,TGTGCCAGCAGTTACGGGGGCGCTGAAGCTTTCTTT,CASSYGGAEAFF
NA,TRBV19,NA,15,TRBJ2-2,TGTGCCAGTAGTAGACCGGGACTCCCGACCGGGGAGCTGTTTTTT,CASSRPGLPTGELFF
TRBD1,TRBV10-3,NA,15,TRBJ2-7,TGTGCCATCAGTGAGTCACAGGGACAGGGGTACGAGCAGTACTTC,CAISESQGQGYEQYF
NA,TRBV5-5,NA,14,TRBJ2-7,TGTGCCAGCAGCTCGGACAAGGTTCCCTACGAGCAGTACTTC,CASSSDKVPYEQYF
TRBD2,TRBV9,once,17,TRBJ2-2,TGTGCCAGCCGCGGGGGACTAGCGGGAGGGGGCACCGGGGAGCTGTTTTTT,CASRGGLAGGGTGELFF
NA,TRBV6-5,NA,14,TRBJ1-5,TGTGCCAGCAGTCTACAGGGTGGGGATCAGCCCCAGCATTTT,CASSLQGGDQPQHF
TRBD1,TRBV30,NA,13,TRBJ1-1,TGTGCCTGGATGAGACAGGGTCTTCCTGAAGCTTTCTTT,CAWMRQGLPEAFF
NA,TRBV12-2,few,17,TRBJ2-1,TGTGCAAGTTGCCTAAGGGCGTTGGGACTAGCACGCAATGAGCAGTTCTTC,CASCLRALGLARNEQFF
TRBD1,TRBV19,NA,15,TRBJ1-2,TGTGCCAGTAGTCCCCGGGACAGGGGGACCTATGGCTACACCTTC,CASSPRDRGTYGYTF
TRBD2,TRBV11-2,NA,16,TRBJ2-1,TGTGCCAGCAGCTTAAAGTGGACTAGCGGGGGCTATGAGCAGTTCTTC,CASSLKWTSGGYEQFF
NA,TRBV28,NA,12,TRBJ1-5,TGTGCCAGCACGGAGCTCAATCAGCCCCAGCATTTT,CASTELNQPQHF
NA,TRBV6-5,NA,14,TRBJ2-1,TGTGCCAGCAGGACTGACGGGGTTAGCAATGAGCAGTTCTTC,CASRTDGVSNEQFF
NA,TRBV6-5,NA,15,TRBJ1-6,TGTGCCAGCAGTACCACAGGGACGTCGAATTCACCCCTCCACTTT,CASSTTGTSNSPLHF
NA,TRBV5-4,NA,13,TRBJ2-5,TGTGCCAGCAGCTTGGTCGGGGGAGGGACCCAGTACTTC,CASSLVGGGTQYF
NA,TRBV6-1,once,19,TRBJ2-6,TGTGCCAGCAGTGGTATCAGAGGGACTCCCTACTCTGGGGCCAACGTCCTGACTTTC,CASSGIRGTPYSGANVLTF
NA,TRBV20-1,NA,11,TRBJ1-6,TGCAGTGCAACGCGGGGGGAGTCCCTCCACTTT,CSATRGESLHF
TRBD1,TRBV5-4,NA,17,TRBJ2-2,TGTGCCAGCAGTAAAGTAGGGGACAGGGGGCTCACCGGGGAGCTGTTTTTT,CASSKVGDRGLTGELFF
NA,TRBV5-1,few,15,TRBJ2-2,TGCGCCAGCAGTAGAACCCGCGGGGGCGCCGGGGAGCTGTTTTTT,CASSRTRGGAGELFF
NA,TRBV3-1/TRBV3-2,NA,14,TRBJ2-1,TGTGCCAGCAGCCAAGAGCTAGCTAAAAATGAGCAGTTCTTC,CASSQELAKNEQFF
NA,TRBV2,once,14,TRBJ1-5,TGTGCCAGCAGTGCCGGGGGTAGCAATCAGCCCCAGCATTTT,CASSAGGSNQPQHF
NA,TRBV18,NA,13,TRBJ2-3,TGTGCCAGCTCACCACCGGCGGCAGATACGCAGTATTTT,CASSPPAADTQYF
TRBD1,TRBV4-1,NA,15,TRBJ1-1,TGCGCCAGCAGCCAAACCGGGACAGCGAACACTGAAGCTTTCTTT,CASSQTGTANTEAFF
TRBD2,TRBV6-5,NA,15,TRBJ2-7,TGTGCCAGCAAGAGGGCGGGACTAGCGGCCTACGAGCAGTACTTC,CASKRAGLAAYEQYF
NA,TRBV7-8,NA,16,TRBJ2-3,TGTGCCAGCGAACCACAGGATACCTCTAGCACAGATACGCAGTATTTT,CASEPQDTSSTDTQYF
TRBD2,TRBV6-5,NA,15,TRBJ2-3,TGTGCCAGCAGAAGAACGACTAGCGCCACAGATACGCAGTATTTT,CASRRTTSATDTQYF
NA,TRBV18,NA,15,TRBJ1-5,TGTGCCAGCTCACGGGGGGGAGACGGCAATCAGCCCCAGCATTTT,CASSRGGDGNQPQHF
NA,TRBV7-2,NA,14,TRBJ2-1,TGTGCCAGCAGCAGACAGCTGTCGGTAGGTGAGCAGTTCTTC,CASSRQLSVGEQFF